This T cell receptor beta chain was recorded in a study of T cell clones after liver transplantation. A note on this clone: One end of the junction fails to match germline, which may point to a read error.

CDR3 length: 14 residues. CDR1 SGHRS and CDR2 YFSETQ come from the germline V gene. The method was immunoSEQ multiplex PCR; TCRdb's version includes in-frame clones alone and lacks a portion of them. The table records 85,000 to 110,000 clones, around 80% of them present only once. This receptor was obtained from a human patient who received a liver transplant. A share of the T cells may be of graft donor origin. The chain carries TRBV5-1 and TRBJ2-7, with D uncertain. The sequencing here drew on CD4+ T cells from blood, taken approximately 43 months after liver transplant. This CDR3 is CASSLTVPSSEQYF. The CDR3 bases are TGCGCCAGCAGCTTGACAGTTCCGTCCTCCGAGCAGTACTTC.